Presented here are 30 T cell receptor beta chains from one specimen sequenced in a study of neoadjuvant anti-PD-1 for oral cavity cancer. Assay: immunoSEQ multiplex PCR; the TCRdb copy retains only in-frame clones and omits some. This sample yields some 66,000 clones, of which around four fifths are seen a single time; around 3.2% belongs to the top ten. Sequencing was performed on PBMCs, taken before nivolumab (anti-PD-1) treatment. These TCRs come from a person aged 35 to 85 with oral cavity squamous cell carcinoma.

This sequence joins TRBV10-2 and TRBJ2-3; 11 bases map to TRBD2. J was trimmed by 6 bases and V by 7 bases; bases with no gene match: 12. Germline V gives CDR1 WSHSY, CDR2 SAAADI. This CDR3 region has 16 residues. Here the CDR3 DNA reads TGCGCCAGCAATGGAGGGACTAGCGGTGCCACGGATACGCAGTATTTT. Its protein is CASNGGTSGATDTQYF.

The V and J genes are TRBV11-2 and TRBJ2-5, with D unresolved. The CDR3 length is 14 residues. With 5 bases removed from V and 5 bases from J, the gap between germline ends came to 15 bases. Germline-derived CDR1 and CDR2 are SGHAT and FQNNGV. In DNA, the CDR3 is TGTGCCAGCAGCCCCTCTCCTAGGGCGGAGACCCAGTACTTC. Protein sequence: CASSPSPRAETQYF.

The chain uses TRBV5-5 and TRBJ2-7; D might be TRBD1 or TRBD2, each matching 5 bases. This CDR3 comprises 14 residues. Trimming took off 4 bases at V and 2 bases at J, with 13 bases between the two ends. Germline assignment: CDR1 SGHKS and CDR2 YYEKEE (reference sequence). The CDR3 protein is CASSPWDGTYEQYF. CDR3 nucleotide sequence: TGTGCCAGCAGCCCATGGGACGGAACCTACGAGCAGTACTTC.

The chain couples TRBV4-1 to TRBJ2-7; 8 positions match TRBD2. V lost 1 base, J lost 2 bases, and 4 bases stayed unmatched. Germline-derived CDR1 and CDR2 are MGHRA and YSYEKL. This CDR3 has 15 residues. The CDR3 DNA sequence: TGCGCCAGCAGCCAAGGGCTAGCGGGCCCCTACGAGCAGTACTTC. Translated, it gives CASSQGLAGPYEQYF.

The chain combines TRBV27 with TRBJ1-1; D unclear. This CDR3 spans 12 amino acids. CDR1 and CDR2 (germline): MNHEY, SMNVEV (reference sequence). V gave up 3 bases and J gave up 4 bases, with 6 bases separating them. The DNA for the CDR3 is TGTGCCAGCAGTTTTCTGGGCACTGAAGCTTTCTTT. Encoded protein: CASSFLGTEAFF.

In its sample, this clone was seen a few times. V usage is TRBV30 and J usage is TRBJ1-2; no firm D call. The V gene lost 2 bases and the J gene lost 3 bases, with 13 bases spanning the gap. The CDR3 spans 14 residues. Germline lookup yields CDR1 GTSNPN and CDR2 SVGIG (reference sequence). This CDR3 reads CAWSRPAIYYGYTF. The CDR3 DNA reads TGTGCCTGGAGTAGGCCGGCGATTTACTATGGCTACACCTTC.

As DNA, the CDR3 is TGCGCCAGCAGCTTAGCGGGAGTGGGGGAGCAGTACTTC. Amino acids: CASSLAGVGEQYF. The chain employs TRBV4-1 and TRBJ2-7; 9 bases fit TRBD2. The CDR3 is made up of 13 amino acids. The V and J ends lost 5 bases and 7 bases, in that order; junction bases with no gene match: 6. Germline V gene data show CDR1 as MGHRA and CDR2 as YSYEKL.

V and J are TRBV6-1 and TRBJ1-3; D is uncertain. CDR3 length: 14 amino acids. The germline V gene has CDR1 MNHNS and CDR2 SASEGT. V dropped 4 bases and J dropped 2 bases, with 9 bases sitting between them. In DNA, the CDR3 is TGTGCCAGCAGTGGGGGAGATGCTGGAAACACCATATATTTT. Its translation is CASSGGDAGNTIYF.

This clone has just one count. This chain links TRBV30 with TRBJ2-7; D gene unclear. Germline CDR1 GTSNPN, CDR2 SVGIG (reference sequence). V shed 1 base and J shed 5 bases, with 6 bases lying between them. The CDR3 runs to 11 residues. This CDR3 reads CAWSAGHEQYF. The CDR3 DNA reads as TGTGCCTGGAGTGCGGGCCACGAGCAGTACTTC.

CDR3 region: CASSYSRGADTEAFF. The DNA for the CDR3 is TGTGCCAGCAGTTACTCGCGGGGGGCAGACACTGAAGCTTTCTTT. The chain recombines TRBV6-5 with TRBJ1-1; possible D gene TRBD1, 6 bases. Trimming left V 0 bases short and J 3 bases short, with 11 bases between. The CDR3 totals 15 residues. Looked up from germline, CDR1 is MNHEY and CDR2 is SVGAGI.

The rearrangement uses TRBV27 and TRBJ1-2, with 7 positions matching TRBD1. The CDR3 is made up of 14 amino acids. Per the germline V gene, CDR1 is MNHEY and CDR2 is SMNVEV (reference sequence). The V gene end was trimmed by 2 bases and the J gene end by 7 bases; junction bases not matched to a gene: 7. CDR3 amino acids: CASSLDRAVGGYTF. The CDR3 DNA reads as TGTGCCAGCAGTTTAGACAGGGCGGTAGGTGGCTACACCTTC.

The chain carries TRBV4-1 and TRBJ1-2; the match to TRBD1 covers 7 bases. V shed 4 bases and J 6 bases; nucleotides not matched to a gene: 5. From germline, CDR1 is MGHRA and CDR2 YSYEKL. The CDR3 covers 13 residues. This CDR3 reads CASSRLQGDGYTF. The DNA for the CDR3 is TGCGCCAGCAGCCGACTTCAGGGGGATGGCTACACCTTC.

This clone was detected a few times. The chain links TRBV6-5 to TRBJ2-5; D is possibly TRBD2 (6 bases). The CDR3 is made up of 15 amino acids. The V end was cut by 6 bases, the J end by 5 bases, with 19 bases between. Looked up from germline, CDR1 is MNHEY and CDR2 is SVGAGI. The CDR3, as DNA: TGTGCCAGCAGACGGGGCGGGGCCCCTGGGGAGACCCAGTACTTC. Protein sequence: CASRRGGAPGETQYF.

The V call is TRBV9, the J call TRBJ2-2; D remains ambiguous. The germline CDR1 and CDR2 sequences are SGDLS and YYNGEE. This CDR3 contains 14 residues. Trimming shortened V by 0 bases and J by 6 bases, and 9 bases separated the two germline ends. The CDR3 coding sequence is TGTGCCAGCAGCGTAGCCCTGTGGGCCGGGGAGCTGTTTTTT. This encodes CASSVALWAGELFF. Using reference TRBV9 and TRBJ2-2 for the parts outside the CDR3, the full variable domain is DSGVTQTPKHLITATGQRVTLRCSPRSGDLSVYWYQQSLDQGLQFLIQYYNGEERAKGNILERFSAQQFPDLHSELNLSSLELGDSALYFCASSVALWAGELFFGEGSRLTVL.

J is TRBJ1-2 and V is TRBV7-9; a possible D gene is TRBD1 (5 bases). With 5 bases removed from V and 7 bases from J, the gap between germline ends came to 20 bases. Looked up from germline, CDR1 is SEHNR and CDR2 is FQNEAQ (reference sequence). The CDR3 runs to 15 residues. CDR3 protein: CASSPPGRGVGGYTF. CDR3 sequence (DNA): TGTGCCAGCAGCCCCCCAGGGCGGGGGGTCGGTGGCTACACCTTC.

The V call is TRBV4-1, the J call TRBJ1-1; D gene unclear. Trimming removed 0 bases at V and 0 bases at J, with 5 bases between. Germline CDR1 reads MGHRA; CDR2 reads YSYEKL. The CDR3 consists of 14 residues. The CDR3 nucleotides are TGCGCCAGCAGCCAAGACCGGATGAACACTGAAGCTTTCTTT. Its protein product is CASSQDRMNTEAFF.

CDR3 sequence (DNA): TGTGCCAGCACGACAGGGCACAATGAGCAGTTCTTC. Translating gives CASTTGHNEQFF. This sequence joins TRBV28 and TRBJ2-1; 7 nucleotides align to TRBD1. This CDR3 spans 12 amino acids. V was pared by 7 bases and J by 5 bases, with 2 bases of the junction left unmatched. Germline-derived CDR1 and CDR2 are MDHEN and SYDVKM. The complete variable domain, with remaining parts taken from reference TRBV28 and TRBJ2-1, reads DVKVTQSSRYLVKRTGEKVFLECVQDMDHENMFWYRQDPGLGLRLIYFSYDVKMKEKGDIPEGYSVSREKKERFSLILESASTNQTSMYLCASTTGHNEQFFGPGTRLTVL.

V gene TRBV6-4 combines with J gene TRBJ1-5; D is unresolved. With 9 bases removed from V and 2 bases from J, the gap between germline ends came to 17 bases. The CDR3 runs to 15 residues. CDR1 and CDR2 from the germline V gene are MRHNA and SNTAGT. The CDR3 here is CARTGNSMGNQPQHF. The CDR3 coding sequence is TGTGCCAGGACCGGGAACTCTATGGGCAATCAGCCCCAGCATTTT.

The chain has TRBV5-1 and TRBJ1-1, with D unclear. With 0 bases removed from V and 0 bases from J, the gap between germline ends came to 9 bases. The CDR3 totals 15 residues. Germline CDR1 and CDR2: SGHRS and YFSETQ. The CDR3 spells CASSLEGLMNTEAFF. CDR3 DNA sequence: TGCGCCAGCAGCTTGGAGGGCCTCATGAACACTGAAGCTTTCTTT.

The chain employs TRBV2 and TRBJ2-7; TRBD1 is a possible D gene (5 bases). This CDR3 comprises 12 residues. Trimming removed 7 bases from V and 2 bases from J, with 9 bases in between. Germline lookup yields CDR1 SNHLY and CDR2 FYNNEI. The CDR3 reads CASMPDTYEQYF. The CDR3 DNA reads TGTGCCAGCATGCCGGACACCTACGAGCAGTACTTC.

The chain carries TRBV11-2 and TRBJ1-2; D may be TRBD1 (6 bases). CDR3 length: 17 residues. Germline loops: CDR1 SGHAT, CDR2 FQNNGV. Trimming shortened V by 1 base and J by 2 bases, and 17 bases separated the two germline ends. CDR3 loop: CASSLVFRTDNNYGYTF. Written as DNA, the CDR3 is TGTGCCAGCAGCTTAGTATTCCGGACAGACAACAACTATGGCTACACCTTC.

This clone was seen once. The CDR3 sequence is CASSFRSNYGYTF. The CDR3 nucleotides are TGTGCCAGCAGCTTTCGCTCTAACTATGGCTACACCTTC. V and J are TRBV5-8 and TRBJ1-2, with D unclear. Trimming shortened V by 2 bases and J by 0 bases, and 5 bases separated the two germline ends. The germline CDR1 and CDR2 sequences are SGHTS and YDEGEE. This CDR3 contains 13 residues.

The chain is built from TRBV7-9 and TRBJ1-3, with 12 positions matching TRBD1. CDR1 is SEHNR, CDR2 FQNEAQ, per germline (reference sequence). CDR3 size: 15 residues. J gave up 4 bases and V 4 bases, and 2 bases lay outside the gene matches. The CDR3 DNA reads as TGTGCCAGCAGCTGGGGGACAGGGGGCGGAAACACCATATATTTT. It specifies CASSWGTGGGNTIYF.

The rearrangement uses TRBV7-8 and TRBJ1-5; D is possibly TRBD1 (6 bases). V was trimmed by 3 bases and J by 9 bases, leaving 15 bases between them. The CDR3 spans 14 residues. Germline lookup yields CDR1 SGHVS and CDR2 FQNEAQ. The CDR3 loop is CASSLTGRRGPQHF. The CDR3 DNA reads TGTGCCAGCAGCTTGACAGGACGCCGGGGGCCCCAGCATTTT.

This rearrangement joins TRBV14 to TRBJ2-7; D might be TRBD1 (5 bases). CDR3 size: 15 residues. Trimming took off 4 bases at V and 5 bases at J, with 18 bases between the two ends. The germline V gene encodes CDR1 SGHDN and CDR2 FVKESK. CDR3 DNA: TGTGCCAGCAGCCGAAGATCAGGGTTTTCCGACGAGCAGTACTTC. Its translation is CASSRRSGFSDEQYF.

The chain is built from TRBV10-1 and TRBJ1-1; unclear D gene. CDR1 WNHNN and CDR2 SYGVQD come from the germline V gene (reference sequence). The CDR3 is made up of 13 amino acids. With 3 bases removed from V and 0 bases from J, the gap between germline ends came to 5 bases. The CDR3 here is CASSEAMNTEAFF. The DNA for the CDR3 is TGCGCCAGCAGTGAAGCAATGAACACTGAAGCTTTCTTT.

A note on this clone: Mismatch with germline at one junction end may stem from a read error. The rearrangement uses TRBV7-7 and TRBJ2-5, with 8 nucleotides matching TRBD2. Germline lookup yields CDR1 SSHAT and CDR2 FNYEAQ (reference sequence). This CDR3 has 14 residues. CDR3 sequence: CASSFGGARETQYF. In DNA form, the CDR3 reads TGTGCTAGCAGCTTCGGGGGGGCACGGGAGACCCAGTACTTC.

The chain combines TRBV5-1 with TRBJ1-2, with D possibly TRBD1 on 6 matching bases. This CDR3 region has 14 residues. Germline V lookup: CDR1 SGHRS, CDR2 YFSETQ. V lost 3 bases and J lost 3, with 12 bases in between. The CDR3 is CASSSGTNYYGYTF. The DNA for the CDR3 is TGCGCCAGCAGCTCAGGGACAAACTACTATGGCTACACCTTC.

V gene TRBV6-1 combines with J gene TRBJ2-3, with 8 bases matching TRBD1. Trimming at V came to 6 bases and at J to 4 bases, leaving 3 bases not matched to a gene. In germline, CDR1 is MNHNS, CDR2 SASEGT. The CDR3 has 13 residues. CDR3 DNA sequence: TGTGCCAGCAGACAGGGGGTCCCAGATACGCAGTATTTT. As protein: CASRQGVPDTQYF.

The chain carries TRBV6-5 and TRBJ2-7, with D possibly being TRBD1 or TRBD2 (5 bases each). V was shortened by 5 bases and J by 2 bases, with 13 bases between the two germline ends. Germline-derived CDR1 and CDR2 are MNHEY and SVGAGI. The CDR3 totals 14 residues. CDR3 nucleotides: TGTGCCAGCAGTCAGACGGGACCAACCTACGAGCAGTACTTC. This encodes CASSQTGPTYEQYF.